The 30 T cell receptor beta chains given below trace back to one sample, sequenced in a study of blood T cell repertoires in COVID-19. Generated by immunoSEQ multiplex PCR, the TCRdb table keeps only in-frame clones and is missing some. Seen here are about 300,000 clones, roughly nine tenths observed once, and the top ten hold about 6.8%. Sequencing was done on a sample of peripheral blood. These receptors all stem from a man aged 18-30 years who had recovered from COVID-19.

The rearrangement links TRBV12-3 or TRBV12-4 to TRBJ1-4; D is unresolved. The V end was cut by 7 bases, the J end by 13 bases, with 16 bases between. The CDR3 extends over 12 amino acids. Written as DNA, the CDR3 is TGTGCCAGCACCTCAGGAGGGCTGGGACTGTTTTTT. Its protein product is CASTSGGLGLFF.

The genes are TRBV5-6 and TRBJ1-6; D unresolved. The length of the CDR3 is 14 residues. Trimming took 2 bases from V and 10 from J, leaving 13 bases between them. Germline assignment: CDR1 SGHDT and CDR2 YYEEEE. CDR3: CASSFGRLYSPLHF. In nucleotides, the CDR3 is TGTGCCAGCAGCTTTGGCAGGTTATACTCACCCCTCCACTTT.

The rearrangement links TRBV6-6 to TRBJ2-3; D may be TRBD1 (7 bases). CDR3 length: 13 residues. Per germline, CDR1 MNHNY and CDR2 SVGAGI (reference sequence). V lost 6 bases and J 5 bases, leaving 12 bases between the germline ends. In nucleotides, the CDR3 is TGTGCCAGCAGCCAGGGGGGCATAGATACGCAGTATTTT. It yields the protein CASSQGGIDTQYF.

The chain carries TRBV7-8 and TRBJ2-6, with 10 bases lining up with TRBD1. Trimming took 1 base from V and 4 from J; bases not matched to a gene: 4. The CDR3 totals 17 residues. The germline V gene encodes CDR1 SGHVS and CDR2 FQNEAQ. Here the CDR3 reads CASSLERQGAGANVLTF. CDR3 DNA: TGTGCCAGCAGCTTAGAAAGACAGGGGGCGGGGGCCAACGTCCTGACTTTC.

The V and J genes are TRBV11-2 and TRBJ2-4; D is unresolved. CDR1 is SGHAT, CDR2 FQNNGV, per germline. The V gene lost 4 bases and the J gene lost 0 bases, with 19 bases spanning the gap. This CDR3 has 18 amino acids. CDR3 protein: CASSSESFSLLAKNIQYF. CDR3 nucleotide sequence: TGTGCCAGCAGCTCCGAATCCTTTAGCCTTCTAGCCAAAAACATTCAGTACTTC.

The rearrangement links TRBV19 to TRBJ1-5, with a tentative D call TRBD1 (6 bases). The CDR3 has 16 amino acids. Looked up from germline, CDR1 is LNHDA and CDR2 is SQIVND (reference sequence). With 4 bases removed from V and 7 bases from J, the gap between germline ends came to 20 bases. The CDR3 DNA reads as TGTGCCAGTAGTAACAGGGCAAGGGGGGAGGGACAGCCCCAGCATTTT. Its protein product is CASSNRARGEGQPQHF.

The V gene is TRBV5-1, the J gene TRBJ2-7; D may be TRBD1 (6 bases). The V end lost 5 bases, the J end lost 5 bases, and 17 bases lay between the germline ends. CDR3 length equals 14 residues. Germline CDR1 SGHRS, CDR2 YFSETQ. This CDR3 reads CASRSGTGKNEQYF. As DNA, the CDR3 is TGCGCCAGCAGATCCGGTACAGGGAAGAACGAGCAGTACTTC.

The rearrangement links TRBV7-6 to TRBJ2-3; TRBD2 matches at 7 bases. With 4 bases clipped from V and 5 bases from J, the junction kept 6 bases outside the gene matches. The CDR3 has 14 residues. Germline V gene data show CDR1 as SGHVS and CDR2 as FNYEAQ. CDR3 in amino acids: CASSYLGEGDTQYF. Here the CDR3 DNA reads TGTGCCAGCAGCTACCTAGGGGAGGGAGATACGCAGTATTTT.

The chain is built from TRBV5-4 and TRBJ2-7; 9 bases agree with TRBD2. Germline V gives CDR1 SGHNT, CDR2 YYREEE (reference sequence). The V gene end was trimmed by 5 bases and the J gene end by 5 bases; junction bases not matched to a gene: 11. The length of the CDR3 is 15 residues. The chain's CDR3 is CASSSPGASGDEQYF. CDR3 nucleotides: TGTGCCAGCAGTTCCCCCGGTGCTAGCGGGGACGAGCAGTACTTC.

This rearrangement joins TRBV6-5 to TRBJ2-7; D might be TRBD1 (6 bases). This CDR3 comprises 12 residues. The germline V gene encodes CDR1 MNHEY and CDR2 SVGAGI. V lost 6 bases, J lost 5 bases, and 11 bases lay in between. CDR3 loop: CASSPQGDEQYF. CDR3 in DNA: TGTGCCAGCAGCCCACAGGGAGACGAGCAGTACTTC.

The V and J genes are TRBV4-1 and TRBJ1-5; no firm D call. V lost 1 base to trimming and J lost 0 bases, with 13 bases between them. The CDR3 loop spans 17 amino acids. Germline loops: CDR1 MGHRA, CDR2 YSYEKL. In DNA form, the CDR3 reads TGCGCCAGCAGCCAAGGTTGGTGGCAGGTTAGCAATCAGCCCCAGCATTTT. Amino acid sequence: CASSQGWWQVSNQPQHF.

The chain carries TRBV2 and TRBJ2-2; D gene ambiguous. This CDR3 comprises 13 residues. V lost 9 bases and J 5 bases, leaving 13 bases between the germline ends. Looked up from germline, CDR1 is SNHLY and CDR2 is FYNNEI. The CDR3 DNA sequence: TGTGCCAGGACCGCGACGGAGACCGGGGAGCTGTTTTTT. It yields the protein CARTATETGELFF. Full variable domain (outside the CDR3, taken from reference TRBV2 and TRBJ2-2): EPEVTQTPSHQVTQMGQEVILRCVPISNHLYFYWYRQILGQKVEFLVSFYNNEISEKSEIFDDQFSVERPDGSNFTLKIRSTKLEDSAMYFCARTATETGELFFGEGSRLTVL.

This clone was counted a single time. The V and J genes are TRBV5-4 and TRBJ2-1; possibly TRBD1 for D (5 bases). Germline CDR1 SGHNT, CDR2 YYREEE (reference sequence). There are 16 residues in the CDR3. With 4 bases removed from V and 0 bases from J, the gap between germline ends came to 14 bases. This chain's CDR3 is CASSPGHSSSYNEQFF. The CDR3 DNA follows: TGTGCCAGCAGCCCAGGACACTCAAGCTCCTACAATGAGCAGTTCTTC.

V gene TRBV4-3 combines with J gene TRBJ2-7; D not certain. Germline CDR1 and CDR2: LGHNA and YSLEER. The CDR3 extends over 15 amino acids. V lost 0 bases, J lost 3 bases, and 12 bases lay in between. The CDR3 coding sequence is TGCGCCAGCAGCCAAGAGGTCGCAGGATACTACGAGCAGTACTTC. Encoded protein: CASSQEVAGYYEQYF.

The chain recombines TRBV29-1 with TRBJ2-5; 7 nucleotides line up with TRBD2. This CDR3 has 13 amino acids. CDR1 is SQVTM, CDR2 ANQGSEA, per germline. With 3 bases clipped from V and 4 bases from J, the junction kept 5 bases outside the gene matches. The CDR3 reads CSVEGGSRETQYF. The CDR3 nucleotides read TGCAGCGTTGAGGGAGGGAGCCGAGAGACCCAGTACTTC. Supplemented by reference TRBV29-1 and TRBJ2-5, the full variable domain reads SAVISQKPSRDICQRGTSLTIQCQVDSQVTMMFWYRQQPGQSLTLIATANQGSEATYESGFVIDKFPISRPNLTFSTLTVSNMSPEDSSIYLCSVEGGSRETQYFGPGTRLLVL.

The CDR3 sequence: CASSFLSGTGFEQYF. CDR3 coding DNA: TGTGCCAGCAGCTTTTTATCCGGGACAGGGTTCGAGCAGTACTTC. The chain couples TRBV11-2 to TRBJ2-7; TRBD1 aligns across 9 bases. From germline, CDR1 is SGHAT and CDR2 FQNNGV. V was pared by 3 bases and J by 6 bases, with 9 bases of the junction left unmatched. The CDR3 contains 15 residues.

The J gene is TRBJ1-5, the V gene TRBV15; D call uncertain. Trimming left V 9 bases short and J 3 bases short, with 15 bases between. This CDR3 is built from 14 residues. Per germline, CDR1 LNHNV and CDR2 YYDKDF (reference sequence). The CDR3 loop is CATGPTVPNQPQHF. The CDR3 DNA follows: TGTGCCACGGGCCCCACCGTCCCCAATCAGCCCCAGCATTTT.

The chain recombines TRBV19 with TRBJ2-1; 9 bases map to TRBD2. Germline trimming cut 3 bases from V and 5 bases from J; bases unmatched to any gene: 8. The CDR3 length is 16 residues. Germline V gene data show CDR1 as LNHDA and CDR2 as SQIVND (reference sequence). CDR3 sequence reads: CASSITSGRPDNEQFF. In DNA form, the CDR3 reads TGTGCCAGTAGTATTACCAGCGGGAGGCCGGACAATGAGCAGTTCTTC.

The chain is built from TRBV3-1 (or the pseudogene TRBV3-2) and TRBJ1-2; 10 positions match TRBD1. The germline V gene encodes CDR1 LGHDT and CDR2 YNNKEL (reference sequence). The CDR3 consists of 17 residues. The ends lost 5 bases at V and 2 bases at J; junction bases unmatched: 11. CDR3 protein: CASSFLLPGQGNYGYTF. The CDR3 coding sequence is TGTGCCAGCAGCTTTCTTTTACCGGGACAGGGGAACTATGGCTACACCTTC.

The chain uses TRBV2 and TRBJ1-1; TRBD1 might be the D (5 bases). CDR1 and CDR2 (germline): SNHLY, FYNNEI. Trimming took 5 bases from V and 2 from J, leaving 9 bases between them. The CDR3 is made up of 13 amino acids. CDR3 DNA sequence: TGTGCCAGCAGTCCCGACAGTAACACTGAAGCTTTCTTT. It is translated as CASSPDSNTEAFF. Together with reference TRBV2 and TRBJ1-1, the CDR3 gives the full variable domain: EPEVTQTPSHQVTQMGQEVILRCVPISNHLYFYWYRQILGQKVEFLVSFYNNEISEKSEIFDDQFSVERPDGSNFTLKIRSTKLEDSAMYFCASSPDSNTEAFFGQGTRLTVV.

This rearrangement joins TRBV19 to TRBJ1-4; the match to TRBD1 covers 9 bases. V shed 4 bases, J shed 0 bases, and the junction held 9 bases outside the gene matches. Germline loops: CDR1 LNHDA, CDR2 SQIVND (reference sequence). This CDR3 region has 18 residues. The CDR3 DNA sequence: TGTGCCAGTAGTACGGGACAGGGTGGGTTGACAACTAATGAAAAACTGTTTTTT. This codes for CASSTGQGGLTTNEKLFF. Full variable domain (remainder filled in from reference TRBV19 and TRBJ1-4): DGGITQSPKYLFRKEGQNVTLSCEQNLNHDAMYWYRQDPGQGLRLIYYSQIVNDFQKGDIAEGYSVSREKKESFPLTVTSAQKNPTAFYLCASSTGQGGLTTNEKLFFGSGTQLSVL.

The chain uses TRBV6-2 or TRBV6-3 and TRBJ1-1; 9 nucleotides line up with TRBD1. The germline V gene has CDR1 MNHEY and CDR2 SVGEGT. J gave up 4 bases and V 6 bases, and 15 bases lay outside the gene matches. The CDR3 is 17 amino acids. In DNA form, the CDR3 reads TGTGCCAGCAGCCGAGGGACAGGGCCCCTCGTAGGCACTGAAGCTTTCTTT. Protein product: CASSRGTGPLVGTEAFF.

The chain joins TRBV19 to TRBJ2-6, with 12 bases fitting TRBD2. The CDR3 has 17 residues. CDR1 is LNHDA and CDR2 is SQIVND in the germline V gene (reference sequence). Trimming took 9 bases from V and 0 from J; bases not matched to a gene: 6. The CDR3 here is CASRTSGAISGANVLTF. In DNA, the CDR3 is TGTGCCAGCCGGACTAGCGGGGCGATCTCTGGGGCCAACGTCCTGACTTTC.

The chain links TRBV18 to TRBJ1-1; no reliable D call. Germline CDR1 and CDR2: KGHSH and LQKENI. Trimming left V 2 bases short and J 5 bases short, with 15 bases between. The CDR3 consists of 15 residues. The CDR3 bases are TGTGCCAGCTCACCAATGGGCGCAGCCAGGACTGAAGCTTTCTTT. This encodes CASSPMGAARTEAFF.

This rearrangement joins TRBV29-1 to TRBJ1-1; TRBD1 is a possible D gene (6 bases). The CDR3 contains 13 residues. V was clipped by 1 base and J by 1 base, with 7 bases between them. From germline, CDR1 is SQVTM and CDR2 ANQGSEA. CDR3 protein: CSVEGTENTEAFF. Written as DNA, the CDR3 is TGCAGCGTTGAAGGGACAGAGAACACTGAAGCTTTCTTT. Variable domain in full (rest from reference TRBV29-1 and TRBJ1-1): SAVISQKPSRDICQRGTSLTIQCQVDSQVTMMFWYRQQPGQSLTLIATANQGSEATYESGFVIDKFPISRPNLTFSTLTVSNMSPEDSSIYLCSVEGTENTEAFFGQGTRLTVV.

CDR3 nucleotides: TGTGCCAGCAGTTATATCCTGAACACTGAAGCTTTCTTT. This translates into CASSYILNTEAFF. The rearrangement joins TRBV12-3 or TRBV12-4 to TRBJ1-1; no reliable D call. The CDR3 spans 13 residues. The V and J ends lost 4 bases and 0 bases respectively, with 6 bases between them.

The chain recombines TRBV3-1 (or the pseudogene TRBV3-2) with TRBJ1-1; 7 nucleotides align to TRBD1. Germline V CDR1 and CDR2: LGHDT, YNNKEL (reference sequence). The CDR3 has 16 residues. V lost 6 bases, J lost 1 base, and 11 bases stayed unmatched. In DNA form, the CDR3 reads TGTGCCAGCAGTCAGTGGGGACAGAAACCGAACACTGAAGCTTTCTTT. This gives the protein CASSQWGQKPNTEAFF.

This chain uses TRBV7-2 with TRBJ2-7; D is possibly TRBD2 (5 bases). V lost 5 bases to trimming and J lost 0 bases, with 14 bases between them. The length of the CDR3 is 15 residues. CDR1 is SGHTA and CDR2 is FQGNSA in the germline V gene. The CDR3 sequence is CASSLRKTSSYEQYF. The CDR3 coding sequence is TGTGCCAGCAGCCTCAGGAAAACTAGCTCCTACGAGCAGTACTTC. The full variable domain, its missing parts supplied by reference TRBV7-2 and TRBJ2-7, is GAGVSQSPSNKVTEKGKDVELRCDPISGHTALYWYRQSLGQGLEFLIYFQGNSAPDKSGLPSDRFSAERTGGSVSTLTIQRTQQEDSAVYLCASSLRKTSSYEQYFGPGTRLTVT.

The V call is TRBV25-1, the J call TRBJ2-5; maybe TRBD2 (5 bases). CDR1 is MGHDK, CDR2 SYGVNS, per germline. V lost 2 bases, J lost 5 bases, and 12 bases lay in between. The CDR3 has 14 residues. The CDR3 DNA follows: TGTGCCAGCAGTGAAGTGGCGGGTTCCGAGACCCAGTACTTC. Amino acid sequence: CASSEVAGSETQYF.

This chain connects TRBV25-1 to TRBJ2-5; 7 nucleotides line up with TRBD1. CDR1 and CDR2 from the germline V gene are MGHDK and SYGVNS. V dropped 3 bases and J dropped 4; count of bases not matched to a gene: 8. The CDR3 extends over 15 amino acids. DNA for the CDR3: TGTGCCAGCAGTGATTCACAGGGGATAGGAGAGACCCAGTACTTC. Translated, it gives CASSDSQGIGETQYF.